A selection of T cell receptor beta chains follows, all from one sample in a study of cytomegalovirus exposure and HLA in healthy donors. Method: immunoSEQ multiplex PCR; TCRdb's copy keeps in-frame clones and lacks some. The sample lists tens of thousands of clones, 78% occurring once. Specimen: PBMCs. Receptors were obtained from a male donor in good health and CMV-seropositive. CDR3s include the opening cysteine and the closing phenylalanine or tryptophan. A D gene is named only where the DNA matches it firmly. Clone size appears in some rows only: once, few, many, or a class for an expanded clone.

d_call,v_call,clone_size,j_call,cdr3_aa,cdr3_nt
NA,TRBV30,NA,TRBJ1-1,CACWRQAALKDTEAFF,TGTGCCTGCTGGAGACAGGCCGCCCTGAAGGACACTGAAGCTTTCTTT
TRBD2,TRBV2,NA,TRBJ2-5,CASSETSGGGETQYF,TGTGCCAGCAGTGAAACTAGCGGGGGAGGTGAGACCCAGTACTTC
NA,TRBV5-1,NA,TRBJ2-1,CASSPSSGSSYNEQFF,TGCGCCAGCAGCCCTTCATCGGGATCCTCCTACAATGAGCAGTTCTTC
TRBD1,TRBV28,NA,TRBJ1-5,CASSFAGRGDQPQHF,TGTGCCAGCAGTTTTGCGGGCAGGGGGGATCAGCCCCAGCATTTT
NA,TRBV6-6,few,TRBJ1-2,CASSATQGRDGYTF,TGTGCCAGCAGTGCGACCCAGGGGAGGGATGGCTACACCTTC
NA,TRBV6-1,NA,TRBJ1-3,CASSGQNTIYF,TGTGCCAGCAGTGGGCAAAACACCATATATTTT
TRBD2,TRBV13,NA,TRBJ2-1,CASSLGLAVSNEQFF,TGTGCCAGCAGCTTAGGACTAGCGGTGAGCAATGAGCAGTTCTTC
TRBD1,TRBV6-4,NA,TRBJ1-2,CASSDLGARGQYGYTF,TGTGCCAGCAGTGACTTGGGGGCGAGGGGGCAATATGGCTACACCTTC
NA,TRBV6-1,NA,TRBJ1-5,CASSEAASYSNQPQHF,TGTGCCAGCAGTGAGGCGGCATCTTATAGCAATCAGCCCCAGCATTTT
NA,TRBV30,NA,TRBJ2-7,CAWSPPGEGGYEQYF,TGTGCCTGGAGTCCCCCTGGGGAGGGGGGCTACGAGCAGTACTTC
TRBD1,TRBV14,NA,TRBJ2-7,CASSPPGQGAYEQYF,TGTGCCAGCAGCCCCCCCGGACAGGGGGCCTACGAGCAGTACTTC
TRBD1,TRBV28,NA,TRBJ1-4,CASSFETGSNEKLFF,TGTGCCAGCAGTTTTGAGACAGGGAGTAATGAAAAACTGTTTTTT
TRBD1,TRBV7-6,NA,TRBJ2-2,CASSLNRGNTGELFF,TGTGCCAGCAGCTTAAACAGGGGGAACACCGGGGAGCTGTTTTTT
NA,TRBV6-1,NA,TRBJ1-1,CATLAPGITEAFF,TGTGCCACACTCGCCCCGGGGATAACTGAAGCTTTCTTT
TRBD2,TRBV28,NA,TRBJ2-3,CASRPGLAETDTQYF,TGTGCCAGCAGACCGGGACTAGCGGAGACAGATACGCAGTATTTT
NA,TRBV9,NA,TRBJ2-2,CASSVQAVTGELFF,TGTGCCAGCAGCGTACAGGCTGTCACCGGGGAGCTGTTTTTT
NA,TRBV28,NA,TRBJ2-7,CASSLQGRGVPGEQYF,TGTGCCAGCAGTTTACAAGGGAGGGGGGTTCCGGGAGAGCAGTACTTC
NA,TRBV5-6,NA,TRBJ1-5,CASSLAQGNQPQHF,TGTGCCAGCAGCTTGGCGCAGGGCAATCAGCCCCAGCATTTT
TRBD1,TRBV19,NA,TRBJ2-7,CASSPRQGDGEQYF,TGTGCCAGTAGTCCTCGACAGGGGGATGGCGAGCAGTACTTC
TRBD1,TRBV7-2,NA,TRBJ1-1,CASSFGTGGDLNTEAFF,TGTGCCAGCAGCTTTGGGACAGGGGGAGATCTGAACACTGAAGCTTTCTTT
NA,TRBV6-5,few,TRBJ1-5,CASSKLTGSNQPQHF,TGTGCCAGCAGTAAATTGACAGGAAGCAATCAGCCCCAGCATTTT
NA,TRBV6-5,NA,TRBJ1-6,CASSYSGPLGKGSLHF,TGTGCCAGCAGTTACTCTGGGCCCCTCGGGAAAGGGTCCCTCCACTTT
TRBD1,TRBV7-8,NA,TRBJ1-5,CASSRAGRGDQPQHF,TGTGCCAGCAGCCGGGCGGGCAGGGGGGACCAGCCCCAGCATTTT